Listed below are T cell receptor beta chains from one sample, sequenced in a study of cytomegalovirus exposure and HLA in healthy donors. Sequencing was performed with immunoSEQ multiplex PCR; in TCRdb, only in-frame clones are kept and a portion is missing. The sample holds about 160,000 clones. The sequencing input was PBMCs. The source is a woman in her sixties in good health and CMV-seronegative. The CDR3 runs from the conserved cysteine through the conserved F or W. Each record gives: D gene, V gene, J gene, CDR3 DNA, CDR3 protein. D genes are given only for firm matches.

d_gene: TRBD2
v_gene: TRBV11-2
j_gene: TRBJ2-1
CDR3nt: TGTGCCAGCAACCCCGGGACTAGCGGGAGGAGCTACAATGAGCAGTTCTTC
CDR3aa: CASNPGTSGRSYNEQFF

d_gene: TRBD1
v_gene: TRBV10-3
j_gene: TRBJ2-5
CDR3nt: TGTGCCACGAGAATGACAGGGGACGGGGAGACCCAGTACTTC
CDR3aa: CATRMTGDGETQYF

d_gene: TRBD2
v_gene: TRBV5-1
j_gene: TRBJ2-1
CDR3nt: TGCGCCAGCAGCTTGGTGCTTGCTAGCGGGAGGGTTGATGAGCAGTTCTTC
CDR3aa: CASSLVLASGRVDEQFF

d_gene: TRBD1
v_gene: TRBV5-6
j_gene: TRBJ2-7
CDR3nt: TGTGCCAGCAGCTCCCTCGGGACAGCAAGGGCCTACGAGCAGTACTTC
CDR3aa: CASSSLGTARAYEQYF

d_gene: -
v_gene: TRBV18
j_gene: TRBJ1-3
CDR3nt: TGTGCCAGCTCACCACCCAAGGGGACTGGAAACACCATATATTTT
CDR3aa: CASSPPKGTGNTIYF

d_gene: TRBD2
v_gene: TRBV11-2
j_gene: TRBJ2-2
CDR3nt: TGTGCCAGCAGCTTAGAAGGGGTAGCGGGGACCGGGGAGCTGTTTTTT
CDR3aa: CASSLEGVAGTGELFF

d_gene: -
v_gene: TRBV7-2
j_gene: TRBJ2-1
CDR3nt: TGTGCCAGCAGCCGCTCGCGTTCCTACAATGAGCAGTTCTTC
CDR3aa: CASSRSRSYNEQFF

d_gene: TRBD1
v_gene: TRBV11-3
j_gene: TRBJ1-1
CDR3nt: TGTGCCAGCAGCGAACAGGGGGCCTCTGAAGCTTTCTTT
CDR3aa: CASSEQGASEAFF

d_gene: TRBD2
v_gene: TRBV6-5
j_gene: TRBJ2-1
CDR3nt: TGTGCCAGCCGGGGGGTGGGGTACAATGAGCAGTTCTTC
CDR3aa: CASRGVGYNEQFF

d_gene: -
v_gene: TRBV7-2
j_gene: TRBJ2-5
CDR3nt: TGTGCCAGCAGCTTAGTACGAGCACGAGAGACCCAGTACTTC
CDR3aa: CASSLVRARETQYF

d_gene: TRBD1
v_gene: TRBV10-3
j_gene: TRBJ1-2
CDR3nt: TGTGCCATCAGTAGGACAGGGGGGGACTATGGCTACACCTTC
CDR3aa: CAISRTGGDYGYTF

d_gene: -
v_gene: TRBV9
j_gene: TRBJ2-2
CDR3nt: TGTGCCAGCAGCTCACGGGGCACCGGGGAGCTGTTTTTT
CDR3aa: CASSSRGTGELFF

d_gene: -
v_gene: TRBV7-3
j_gene: TRBJ2-1
CDR3nt: TGTGCCAGCAGCTTAACCAGGGGTCTCCCTAACAATGAGCAGTTCTTC
CDR3aa: CASSLTRGLPNNEQFF

d_gene: -
v_gene: TRBV5-1
j_gene: TRBJ1-6
CDR3nt: TGCGCCAGCAGCTTGGGACAGAGTTATAATTCACCCCTCCACTTT
CDR3aa: CASSLGQSYNSPLHF

d_gene: TRBD2
v_gene: TRBV27
j_gene: TRBJ2-1
CDR3nt: TGTGCCAGCAGTTTACCGGGACTAGCGGTGAATAATGAGCAGTTCTTC
CDR3aa: CASSLPGLAVNNEQFF

d_gene: TRBD2
v_gene: TRBV7-8
j_gene: TRBJ2-3
CDR3nt: TGTGCCAGCAGCTCTTGGGTAGCGGGAGGGGCCACAGATACGCAGTATTTT
CDR3aa: CASSSWVAGGATDTQYF

d_gene: TRBD2
v_gene: TRBV6-4
j_gene: TRBJ2-3
CDR3nt: TGTGCCAGCAGACCTAGCGGGTGGTCAGATACGCAGTATTTT
CDR3aa: CASRPSGWSDTQYF

d_gene: TRBD1
v_gene: TRBV5-6
j_gene: TRBJ1-1
CDR3nt: TGTGCCAGCAGCTCCGGACAGGGATTATACACTGAAGCTTTCTTT
CDR3aa: CASSSGQGLYTEAFF

d_gene: -
v_gene: TRBV5-3
j_gene: TRBJ1-5
CDR3nt: TGTGCCAGAGGGAAGGGAGGGCTGTCTCAGCCCCAGCATTTT
CDR3aa: CARGKGGLSQPQHF

d_gene: TRBD2
v_gene: TRBV5-1
j_gene: TRBJ2-1
CDR3nt: TGCGCCAGCAGCAGATATGGGACTAGCTCGGCCCCAGAGCAGTTCTTC
CDR3aa: CASSRYGTSSAPEQFF

d_gene: -
v_gene: TRBV11-2
j_gene: TRBJ2-3
CDR3nt: TGTGCCAGCAGCTCCTTTATCACAGATACGCAGTATTTT
CDR3aa: CASSSFITDTQYF

d_gene: -
v_gene: TRBV7-3
j_gene: TRBJ1-1
CDR3nt: TGTGCCAGCAGCTCCACTACGAACACTGAAGCTTTCTTT
CDR3aa: CASSSTTNTEAFF

d_gene: TRBD1
v_gene: TRBV5-4
j_gene: TRBJ1-4
CDR3nt: TGTGCCAGCAGCGCACCGGGACAGGGGGAAAAACTGTTTTTT
CDR3aa: CASSAPGQGEKLFF

d_gene: -
v_gene: TRBV27
j_gene: TRBJ1-6
CDR3nt: TGTGCCAGCAGTTTATCTTACGTCCCAGGGTCTAGTAATTCACCCCTCCACTTT
CDR3aa: CASSLSYVPGSSNSPLHF

d_gene: TRBD1
v_gene: TRBV5-1
j_gene: TRBJ1-1
CDR3nt: TGCGCCAGCAGCTTGGGACAGGGTCACACTGAAGCTTTCTTT
CDR3aa: CASSLGQGHTEAFF

d_gene: TRBD2
v_gene: TRBV15
j_gene: TRBJ2-1
CDR3nt: TGTGCCACCAGCAGAGGCGGGGGGGCCTACAATGAGCAGTTCTTC
CDR3aa: CATSRGGGAYNEQFF

d_gene: TRBD1
v_gene: TRBV18
j_gene: TRBJ2-5
CDR3nt: TGTGCCAGCTCACTCTTACAGGGGGCACAAGAGACCCAGTACTTC
CDR3aa: CASSLLQGAQETQYF

d_gene: -
v_gene: TRBV9
j_gene: TRBJ1-1
CDR3nt: TGTGCCAGCAGCGTCCGGGACATGGGTGAAGCTTTCTTT
CDR3aa: CASSVRDMGEAFF

d_gene: TRBD1
v_gene: TRBV10-3
j_gene: TRBJ1-2
CDR3nt: TGTGCCATCAGCGGGGGACAGGGGAATTTTGGCTACACCTTC
CDR3aa: CAISGGQGNFGYTF

d_gene: TRBD1
v_gene: TRBV6-5
j_gene: TRBJ1-6
CDR3nt: TGTGCCAGCAGTTACCTGGGACAGCTAAATTCACCCCTCCACTTT
CDR3aa: CASSYLGQLNSPLHF

d_gene: TRBD2
v_gene: TRBV7-2
j_gene: TRBJ2-2
CDR3nt: TGTGCCAGCAGCTCCCACGCAGCGGGGGGAGGGGAGCTGTTTTTT
CDR3aa: CASSSHAAGGGELFF

d_gene: TRBD1
v_gene: TRBV11-1
j_gene: TRBJ2-5
CDR3nt: TGTGCCAGCAGCTTCGACAGGGACGAGACCCAGTACTTC
CDR3aa: CASSFDRDETQYF

d_gene: TRBD1
v_gene: TRBV25-1
j_gene: TRBJ1-5
CDR3nt: TGTGCCAGCAGTGAGGGACAGGGGATACGGCGGCCCCAGCATTTT
CDR3aa: CASSEGQGIRRPQHF

d_gene: -
v_gene: TRBV5-4
j_gene: TRBJ1-6
CDR3nt: TGTGCCAGCAGCTTGGGGCAAGTCGGAGATAGTTCACCCCTCCACTTT
CDR3aa: CASSLGQVGDSSPLHF

d_gene: -
v_gene: TRBV19
j_gene: TRBJ1-2
CDR3nt: TGTGCCAGTAGTATTACAGGCTATGGCTACACCTTC
CDR3aa: CASSITGYGYTF

d_gene: TRBD2
v_gene: TRBV9
j_gene: TRBJ2-1
CDR3nt: TGTGCCAGCAGCGAGGGGGGGGTGAGTAGCGGGAAATACAATGAGCAGTTCTTC
CDR3aa: CASSEGGVSSGKYNEQFF

d_gene: TRBD1
v_gene: TRBV7-6
j_gene: TRBJ2-7
CDR3nt: TGTGCCAGCACAGAATACTCCGGGACAGGGCCCTACGAGCAGTACTTC
CDR3aa: CASTEYSGTGPYEQYF

d_gene: -
v_gene: TRBV6-1
j_gene: TRBJ2-6
CDR3nt: TGTGCCAGCAATTCAGGGGAGACTGGGGCCAACGTCCTGACTTTC
CDR3aa: CASNSGETGANVLTF

d_gene: TRBD1
v_gene: TRBV25-1
j_gene: TRBJ1-4
CDR3nt: TGTGCCAGCAGACGAGGACAGGGGGCTTTTGAAAAACTGTTTTTT
CDR3aa: CASRRGQGAFEKLFF

d_gene: TRBD1
v_gene: TRBV5-1
j_gene: TRBJ2-3
CDR3nt: TGCGCCAGCAGCACACGACAGGGATACACAGATACGCAGTATTTT
CDR3aa: CASSTRQGYTDTQYF

d_gene: TRBD1
v_gene: TRBV6-5
j_gene: TRBJ1-4
CDR3nt: TGTGCCAGCAGTCACGGACAGGGAACGGCGGTACTGTTTTTT
CDR3aa: CASSHGQGTAVLFF

d_gene: TRBD1
v_gene: TRBV18
j_gene: TRBJ1-2
CDR3nt: TGTGCCAGCTCACCGCAGACAGGGGATGGCTATGGCTACACCTTC
CDR3aa: CASSPQTGDGYGYTF

d_gene: -
v_gene: TRBV5-1
j_gene: TRBJ1-1
CDR3nt: TGCGCCAGCAGCTTGGCTGGGACACAGAACACTGAAGCTTTCTTT
CDR3aa: CASSLAGTQNTEAFF

d_gene: TRBD1
v_gene: TRBV2
j_gene: TRBJ1-2
CDR3nt: TGTGCCAGCAGCCCCGGGACAGGGATCTATGGCTACACCTTC
CDR3aa: CASSPGTGIYGYTF

d_gene: TRBD2
v_gene: TRBV6-1
j_gene: TRBJ2-3
CDR3nt: TGTGCCAGCAGTGAAAGAGTTAGCGGGGGGGAGGGAGATACGCAGTATTTT
CDR3aa: CASSERVSGGEGDTQYF

d_gene: -
v_gene: TRBV30
j_gene: TRBJ1-3
CDR3nt: TGTGCCTGGAGTCTCACGGGGTCAGGAAACACCATATATTTT
CDR3aa: CAWSLTGSGNTIYF

d_gene: -
v_gene: TRBV29-1
j_gene: TRBJ2-5
CDR3nt: TGCAGCGTTGAGAAGCGGAGACGAGAGACCCAGTACTTC
CDR3aa: CSVEKRRRETQYF

d_gene: -
v_gene: TRBV6-5
j_gene: TRBJ2-5
CDR3nt: TGTGCCAGCAGTTACGGAGGGACAGTACAAGAGACCCAGTACTTC
CDR3aa: CASSYGGTVQETQYF

d_gene: -
v_gene: TRBV6-5
j_gene: TRBJ1-2
CDR3nt: TGTGCCAGCAGTTTCGCTGGGGGAGGATCTGGCTACACCTTC
CDR3aa: CASSFAGGGSGYTF

d_gene: -
v_gene: TRBV7-9
j_gene: TRBJ1-4
CDR3nt: TGTGCCAGCAGTCCGCCGACACAAGTTAATGAAAAACTGTTTTTT
CDR3aa: CASSPPTQVNEKLFF

d_gene: -
v_gene: TRBV12-5
j_gene: TRBJ2-1
CDR3nt: TGTGCTAGTGGGTCCGGAGCGGATAGCTCCTACAATGAGCAGTTCTTC
CDR3aa: CASGSGADSSYNEQFF